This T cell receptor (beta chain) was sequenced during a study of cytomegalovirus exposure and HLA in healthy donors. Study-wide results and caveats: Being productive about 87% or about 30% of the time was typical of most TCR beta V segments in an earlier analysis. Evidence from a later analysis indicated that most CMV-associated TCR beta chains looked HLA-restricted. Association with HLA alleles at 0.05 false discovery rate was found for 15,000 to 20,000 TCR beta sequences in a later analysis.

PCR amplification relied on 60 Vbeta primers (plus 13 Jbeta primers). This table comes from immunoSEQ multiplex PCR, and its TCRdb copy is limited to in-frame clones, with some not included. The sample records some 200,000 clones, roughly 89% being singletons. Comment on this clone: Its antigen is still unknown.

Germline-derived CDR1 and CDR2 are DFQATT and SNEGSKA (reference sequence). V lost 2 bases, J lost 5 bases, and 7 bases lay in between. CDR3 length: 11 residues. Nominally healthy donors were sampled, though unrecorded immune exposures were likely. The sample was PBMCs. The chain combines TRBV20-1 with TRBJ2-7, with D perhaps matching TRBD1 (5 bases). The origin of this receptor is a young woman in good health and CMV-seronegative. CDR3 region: CSARIGDEQYF. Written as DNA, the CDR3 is TGCAGTGCTAGAATAGGGGACGAGCAGTACTTC.